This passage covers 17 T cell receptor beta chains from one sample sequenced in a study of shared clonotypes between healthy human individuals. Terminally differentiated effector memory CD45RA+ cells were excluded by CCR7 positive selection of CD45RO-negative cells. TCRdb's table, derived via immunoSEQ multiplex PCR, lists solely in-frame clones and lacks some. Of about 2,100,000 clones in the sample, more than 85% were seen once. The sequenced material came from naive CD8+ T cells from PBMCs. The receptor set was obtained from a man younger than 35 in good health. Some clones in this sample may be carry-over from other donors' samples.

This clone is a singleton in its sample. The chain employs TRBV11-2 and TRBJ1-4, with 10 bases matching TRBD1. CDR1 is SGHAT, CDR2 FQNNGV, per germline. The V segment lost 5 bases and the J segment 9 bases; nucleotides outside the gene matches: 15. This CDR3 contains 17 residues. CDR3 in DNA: TGTGCCAGCAGCCCGCGAGGCCGGGACAGGGGTATGAAAAAACTGTTTTTT. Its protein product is CASSPRGRDRGMKKLFF. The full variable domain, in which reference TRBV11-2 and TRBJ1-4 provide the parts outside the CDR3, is EAGVAQSPRYKIIEKRQSVAFWCNPISGHATLYWYQQILGQGPKLLIQFQNNGVVDDSQLPKDRFSAERLKGVDSTLKIQPAKLEDSAVYLCASSPRGRDRGMKKLFFGSGTQLSVL.

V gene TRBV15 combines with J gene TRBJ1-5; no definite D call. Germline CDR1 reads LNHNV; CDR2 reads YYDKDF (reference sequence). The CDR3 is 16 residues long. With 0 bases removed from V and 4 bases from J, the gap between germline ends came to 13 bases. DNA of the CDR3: TGTGCCACCAGCAGAGATTGGTCGGGGTTAAATCAGCCCCAGCATTTT. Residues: CATSRDWSGLNQPQHF. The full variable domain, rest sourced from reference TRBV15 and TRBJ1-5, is DAMVIQNPRYQVTQFGKPVTLSCSQTLNHNVMYWYQQKSSQAPKLLFHYYDKDFNNEADTPDNFQSRRPNTSFCFLDIRSPGLGDTAMYLCATSRDWSGLNQPQHFGDGTRLSIL.

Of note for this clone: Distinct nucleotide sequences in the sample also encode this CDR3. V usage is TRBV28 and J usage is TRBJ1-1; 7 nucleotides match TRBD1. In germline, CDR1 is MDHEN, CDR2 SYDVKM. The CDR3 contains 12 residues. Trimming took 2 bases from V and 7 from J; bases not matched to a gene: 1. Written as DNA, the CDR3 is TGTGCCAGCAGTTTAAGACAGGGTGAAGCTTTCTTT. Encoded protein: CASSLRQGEAFF.

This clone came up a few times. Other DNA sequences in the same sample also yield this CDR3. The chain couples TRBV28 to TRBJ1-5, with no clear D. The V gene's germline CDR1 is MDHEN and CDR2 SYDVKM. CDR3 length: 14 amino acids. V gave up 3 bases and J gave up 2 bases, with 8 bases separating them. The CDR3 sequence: CASSFRGGNQPQHF. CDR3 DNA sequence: TGTGCCAGCAGTTTCCGGGGAGGCAATCAGCCCCAGCATTTT.

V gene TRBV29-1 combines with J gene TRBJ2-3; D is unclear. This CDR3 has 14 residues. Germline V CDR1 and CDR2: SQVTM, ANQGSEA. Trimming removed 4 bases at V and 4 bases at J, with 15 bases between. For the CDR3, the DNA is TGCAGCGTTGTAAGGCCACCTCGCGCAGATACGCAGTATTTT. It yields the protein CSVVRPPRADTQYF.

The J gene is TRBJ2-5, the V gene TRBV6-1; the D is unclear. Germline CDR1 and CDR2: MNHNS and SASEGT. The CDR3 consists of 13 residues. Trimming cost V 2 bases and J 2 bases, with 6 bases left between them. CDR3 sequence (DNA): TGTGCCAGCAGTGAACGGATACAAGAGACCCAGTACTTC. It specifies CASSERIQETQYF.

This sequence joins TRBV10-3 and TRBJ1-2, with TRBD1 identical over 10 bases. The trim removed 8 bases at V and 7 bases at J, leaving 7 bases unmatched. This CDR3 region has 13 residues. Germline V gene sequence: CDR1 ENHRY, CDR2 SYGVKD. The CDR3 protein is CAIGDRGLGGYTF. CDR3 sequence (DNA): TGTGCCATCGGGGACAGGGGCCTTGGTGGCTACACCTTC.

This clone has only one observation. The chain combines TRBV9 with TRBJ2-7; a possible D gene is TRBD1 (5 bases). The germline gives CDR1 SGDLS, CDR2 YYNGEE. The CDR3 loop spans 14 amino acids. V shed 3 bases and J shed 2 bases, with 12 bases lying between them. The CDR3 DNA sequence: TGTGCCAGCAGCGATACAGGAACTACCTACGAGCAGTACTTC. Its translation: CASSDTGTTYEQYF.

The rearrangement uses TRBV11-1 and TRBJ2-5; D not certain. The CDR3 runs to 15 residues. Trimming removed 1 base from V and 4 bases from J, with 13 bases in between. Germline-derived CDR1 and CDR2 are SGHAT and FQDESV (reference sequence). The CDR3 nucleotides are TGTGCCAGCAGCTTAGGGAATCTGGAAAGAGAGACCCAGTACTTC. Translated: CASSLGNLERETQYF.

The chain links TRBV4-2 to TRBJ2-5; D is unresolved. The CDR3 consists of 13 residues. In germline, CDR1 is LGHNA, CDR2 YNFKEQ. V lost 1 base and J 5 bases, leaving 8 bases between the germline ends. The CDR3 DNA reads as TGTGCCAGCAGCCAAGGAGTTGCGGAGACCCAGTACTTC. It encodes CASSQGVAETQYF.

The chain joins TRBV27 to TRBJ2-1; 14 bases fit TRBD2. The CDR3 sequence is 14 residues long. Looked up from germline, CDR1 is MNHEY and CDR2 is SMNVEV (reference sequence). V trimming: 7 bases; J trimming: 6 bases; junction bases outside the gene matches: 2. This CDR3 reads CASTGLAGGNEQFF. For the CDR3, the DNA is TGTGCCAGCACTGGACTAGCGGGAGGCAATGAGCAGTTCTTC.

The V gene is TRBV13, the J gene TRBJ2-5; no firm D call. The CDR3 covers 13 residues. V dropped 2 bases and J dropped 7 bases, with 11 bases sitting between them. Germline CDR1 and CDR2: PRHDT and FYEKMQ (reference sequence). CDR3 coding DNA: TGTGCCAGCAGCTTATCAGAAAGAGGGACCCAGTACTTC. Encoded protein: CASSLSERGTQYF.

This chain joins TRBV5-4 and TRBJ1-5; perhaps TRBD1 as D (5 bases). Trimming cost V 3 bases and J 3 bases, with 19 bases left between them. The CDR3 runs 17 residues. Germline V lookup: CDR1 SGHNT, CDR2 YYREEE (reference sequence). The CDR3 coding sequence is TGTGCCAGCAGCTATACAGGAAAAGGACTAAACAATCAGCCCCAGCATTTT. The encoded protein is CASSYTGKGLNNQPQHF.

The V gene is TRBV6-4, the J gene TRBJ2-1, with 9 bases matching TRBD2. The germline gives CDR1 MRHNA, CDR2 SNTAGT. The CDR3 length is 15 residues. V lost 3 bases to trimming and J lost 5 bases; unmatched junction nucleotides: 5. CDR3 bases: TGTGCCAGCAGTGATTTTGCGGGAGGGGACAATGAGCAGTTCTTC. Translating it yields CASSDFAGGDNEQFF.

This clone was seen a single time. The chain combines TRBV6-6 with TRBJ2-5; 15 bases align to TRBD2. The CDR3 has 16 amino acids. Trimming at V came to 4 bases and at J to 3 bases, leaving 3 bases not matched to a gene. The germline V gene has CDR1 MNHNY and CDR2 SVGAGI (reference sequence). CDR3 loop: CASSWGLAGGKETQYF. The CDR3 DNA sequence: TGTGCCAGCAGTTGGGGACTAGCGGGAGGTAAAGAGACCCAGTACTTC.

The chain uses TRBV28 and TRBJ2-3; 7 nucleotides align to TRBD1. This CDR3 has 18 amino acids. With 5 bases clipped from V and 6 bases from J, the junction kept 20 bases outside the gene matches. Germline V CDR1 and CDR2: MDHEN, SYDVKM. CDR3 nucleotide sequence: TGTGCCAGCAGTGCCCTGACAGGGAAGAGGAGCATAACGGATACGCAGTATTTT. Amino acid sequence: CASSALTGKRSITDTQYF.

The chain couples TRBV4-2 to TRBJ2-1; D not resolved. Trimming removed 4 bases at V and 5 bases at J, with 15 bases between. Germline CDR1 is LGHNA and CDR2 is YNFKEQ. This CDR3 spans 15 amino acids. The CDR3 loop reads CASSPSVGENNEQFF. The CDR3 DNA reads TGTGCCAGCAGCCCCTCGGTGGGTGAGAACAATGAGCAGTTCTTC.